The rows below give T cell receptor beta chains drawn from one sample of a study of blood T cell repertoires in COVID-19. Here immunoSEQ multiplex PCR was the method, and the copy in TCRdb shows in-frame clones only, minus some. Here the sample spans about 50,000 clones, about four fifths being singletons. The sequencing sample was made of peripheral blood. The receptors come from a woman of 80 years or more with acute or convalescent COVID-19. Both conserved end residues are part of each CDR3. A D gene is named only where the DNA matches it firmly. Clone size is stated in some rows and not others, as once, few, many or a class when expanded.

14	TRBV19	.	TRBJ2-5	.	TGTGCCAGTAGTATTGGACAGCACCAAGAGACCCAGTACTTC	CASSIGQHQETQYF
16	TRBV9	TRBD1	TRBJ1-3	few	TGTGCCAGCAGCGCGAACAGGGGCTCCTCTGGAAACACCATATATTTT	CASSANRGSSGNTIYF
15	TRBV19	TRBD1	TRBJ1-2	once	TGTGCCAGTAGTCCGGGGACAGCCCCTAACTATGGCTACACCTTC	CASSPGTAPNYGYTF
14	TRBV10-1	TRBD1	TRBJ1-1	.	TGCGCCAGCAGTCCTAACAGGGGGAGGACTGAAGCTTTCTTT	CASSPNRGRTEAFF
14	TRBV19	TRBD1	TRBJ2-1	.	TGTGCCAGTAACCCGGACAGGGCGTACAATGAGCAGTTCTTC	CASNPDRAYNEQFF
14	TRBV6-5	.	TRBJ1-2	.	TGTGCCAGCAGGGCCGCGGGGGAATGGGATGGCTACACCTTC	CASRAAGEWDGYTF
15	TRBV9	.	TRBJ2-1	.	TGTGCCAGCAGCATGACACGAGTGGGGAGGAATGAGCAGTTCTTC	CASSMTRVGRNEQFF
14	TRBV19	TRBD1	TRBJ1-5	.	TGTGCCAGTAGACACACAGGGGGCGGGCAGCCCCAGCATTTT	CASRHTGGGQPQHF
15	TRBV5-5	TRBD1	TRBJ1-6	.	TGTGCCAGCACCATTACGGGGACAGGGAATTCACCCCTCCACTTT	CASTITGTGNSPLHF
15	TRBV10-2	.	TRBJ1-1	.	TGCGCCAGCAATCCGAACCGAGGGTCAAACACTGAAGCTTTCTTT	CASNPNRGSNTEAFF
16	TRBV6-1	.	TRBJ1-6	.	TGTGCCAGCAGTGCAGGTCGACAGCTCTCCAATTCACCCCTCCACTTT	CASSAGRQLSNSPLHF
13	TRBV11-1	.	TRBJ2-7	.	TGTGCCAGCAGCATACAGGCTACCTACGAGCAGTACTTC	CASSIQATYEQYF
15	TRBV7-3	TRBD2	TRBJ2-1	.	TGTGCCAGCAGCTCGGGACTAGCGGGGGCAAATGAGCAGTTCTTC	CASSSGLAGANEQFF
17	TRBV7-3	TRBD1	TRBJ1-2	.	TGTGCCAGCAGCCAGGGGATTACAGGGGGCGCTAACTATGGCTACACCTTC	CASSQGITGGANYGYTF